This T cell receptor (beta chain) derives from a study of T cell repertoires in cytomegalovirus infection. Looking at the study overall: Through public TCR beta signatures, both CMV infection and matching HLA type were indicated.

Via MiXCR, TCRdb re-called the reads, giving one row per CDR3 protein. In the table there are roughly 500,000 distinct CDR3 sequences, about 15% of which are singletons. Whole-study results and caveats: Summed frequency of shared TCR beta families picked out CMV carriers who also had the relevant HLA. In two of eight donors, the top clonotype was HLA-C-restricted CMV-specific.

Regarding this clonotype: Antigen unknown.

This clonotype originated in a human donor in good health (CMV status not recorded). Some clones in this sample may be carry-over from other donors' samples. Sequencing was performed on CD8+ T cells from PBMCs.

The CDR3 sequence is CASSQDQAGGSTDTQYF. The CDR3 region has the DNA TGCGCCAGCAGCCAAGATCAAGCAGGGGGAAGCACAGATACGCAGTATTTT. The chain recombines TRBV4-1 with TRBJ2-3; 7 nucleotides agree with TRBD1. V trimming: 0 bases; J trimming: 0 bases; junction bases outside the gene matches: 6. Germline loops: CDR1 MGHRA, CDR2 YSYEKL. The length of the CDR3 is 17 residues.